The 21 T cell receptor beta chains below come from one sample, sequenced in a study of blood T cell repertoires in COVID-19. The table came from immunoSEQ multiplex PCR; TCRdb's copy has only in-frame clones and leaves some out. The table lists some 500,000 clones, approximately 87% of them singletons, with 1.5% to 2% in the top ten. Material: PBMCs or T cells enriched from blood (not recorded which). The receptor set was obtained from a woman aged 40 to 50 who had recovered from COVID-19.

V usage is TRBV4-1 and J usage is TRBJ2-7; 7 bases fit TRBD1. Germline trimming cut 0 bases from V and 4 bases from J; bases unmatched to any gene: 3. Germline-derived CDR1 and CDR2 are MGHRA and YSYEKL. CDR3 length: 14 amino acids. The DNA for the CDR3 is TGCGCCAGCAGCCAAGAATCGGACAGGTACGAGCAGTACTTC. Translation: CASSQESDRYEQYF.

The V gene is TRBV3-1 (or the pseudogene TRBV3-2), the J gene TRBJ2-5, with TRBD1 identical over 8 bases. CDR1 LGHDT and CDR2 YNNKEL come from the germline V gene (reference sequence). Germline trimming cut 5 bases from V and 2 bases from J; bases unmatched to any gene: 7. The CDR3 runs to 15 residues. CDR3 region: CASSVRGPLQETQYF. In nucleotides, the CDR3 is TGTGCCAGCAGCGTCAGGGGGCCCCTACAAGAGACCCAGTACTTC.

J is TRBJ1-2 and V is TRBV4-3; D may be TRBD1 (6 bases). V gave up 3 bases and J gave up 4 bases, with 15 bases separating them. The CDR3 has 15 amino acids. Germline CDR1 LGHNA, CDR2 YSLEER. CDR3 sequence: CASSQGRDNRYGYTF. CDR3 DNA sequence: TGCGCCAGCAGCCAGGGAAGGGACAACCGCTATGGCTACACCTTC.

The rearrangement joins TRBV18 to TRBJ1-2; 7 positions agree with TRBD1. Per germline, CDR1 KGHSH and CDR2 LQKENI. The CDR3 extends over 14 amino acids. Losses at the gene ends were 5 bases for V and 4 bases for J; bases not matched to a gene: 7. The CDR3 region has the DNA TGTGCCAGCTCAACCGACAGGGTTCGCTATGGCTACACCTTC. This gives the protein CASSTDRVRYGYTF. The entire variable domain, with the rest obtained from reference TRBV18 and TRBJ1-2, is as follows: NAGVMQNPRHLVRRRGQEARLRCSPMKGHSHVYWYRQLPEEGLKFMVYLQKENIIDESGMPKERFSAEFPKEGPSILRIQQVVRGDSAAYFCASSTDRVRYGYTFGSGTRLTVV.

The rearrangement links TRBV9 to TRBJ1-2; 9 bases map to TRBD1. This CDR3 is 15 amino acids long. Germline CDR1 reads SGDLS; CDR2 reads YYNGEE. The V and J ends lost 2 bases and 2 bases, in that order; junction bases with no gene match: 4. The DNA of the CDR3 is TGTGCCAGCAGCGTCCGACAGGGGGGAAACTATGGCTACACCTTC. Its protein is CASSVRQGGNYGYTF.

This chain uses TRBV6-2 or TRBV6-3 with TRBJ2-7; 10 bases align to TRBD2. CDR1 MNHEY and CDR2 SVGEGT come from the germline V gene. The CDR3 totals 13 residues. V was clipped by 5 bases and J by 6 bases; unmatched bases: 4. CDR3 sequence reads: CASSTRTSGEQYF. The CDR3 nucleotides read TGTGCCAGCAGTACGAGGACTAGCGGCGAGCAGTACTTC.

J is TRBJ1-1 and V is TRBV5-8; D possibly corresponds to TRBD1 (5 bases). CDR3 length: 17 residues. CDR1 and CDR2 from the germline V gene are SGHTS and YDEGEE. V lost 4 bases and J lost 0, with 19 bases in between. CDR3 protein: CASSILGGTGMNTEAFF. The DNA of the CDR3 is TGTGCCAGCAGCATTCTAGGCGGGACGGGGATGAACACTGAAGCTTTCTTT.

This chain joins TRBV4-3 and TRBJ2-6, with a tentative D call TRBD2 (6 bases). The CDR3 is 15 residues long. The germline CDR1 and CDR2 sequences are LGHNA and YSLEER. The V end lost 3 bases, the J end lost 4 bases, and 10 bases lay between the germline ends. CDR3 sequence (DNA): TGCGCCAGCAGCCAGGGAGGATCCGGGGCCAACGTCCTGACTTTC. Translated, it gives CASSQGGSGANVLTF.

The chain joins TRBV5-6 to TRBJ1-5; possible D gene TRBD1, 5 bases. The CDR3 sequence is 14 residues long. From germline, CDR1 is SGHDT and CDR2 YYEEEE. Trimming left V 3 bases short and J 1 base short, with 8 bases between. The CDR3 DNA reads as TGTGCCAGCAGCTGGGGCCCCAGCAATCAGCCCCAGCATTTT. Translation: CASSWGPSNQPQHF.

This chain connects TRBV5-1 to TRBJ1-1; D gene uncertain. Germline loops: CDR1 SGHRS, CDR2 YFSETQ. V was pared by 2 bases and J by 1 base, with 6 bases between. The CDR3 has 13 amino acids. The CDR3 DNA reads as TGCGCCAGCAGCTTTAATAGGAACACTGAAGCTTTCTTT. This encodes CASSFNRNTEAFF.

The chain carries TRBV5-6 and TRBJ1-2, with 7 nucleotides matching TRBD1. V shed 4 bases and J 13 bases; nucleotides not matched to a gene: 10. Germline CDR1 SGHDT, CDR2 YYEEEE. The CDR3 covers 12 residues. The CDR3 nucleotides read TGTGCCAGCAGCGTCCGGGACAGACCGTCCACCTTC. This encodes CASSVRDRPSTF. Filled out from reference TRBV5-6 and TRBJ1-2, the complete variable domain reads DAGVTQSPTHLIKTRGQQVTLRCSPKSGHDTVSWYQQALGQGPQFIFQYYEEEERQRGNFPDRFSGHQFPNYSSELNVNALLLGDSALYLCASSVRDRPSTFGSGTRLTVV.

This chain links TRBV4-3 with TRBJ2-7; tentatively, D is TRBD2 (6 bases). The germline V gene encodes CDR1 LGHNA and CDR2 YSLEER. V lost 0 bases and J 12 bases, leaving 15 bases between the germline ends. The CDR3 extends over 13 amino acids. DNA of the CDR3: TGCGCCAGCAGCCAAGATTGGGAGGCCGCTCGGTACTTC. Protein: CASSQDWEAARYF.

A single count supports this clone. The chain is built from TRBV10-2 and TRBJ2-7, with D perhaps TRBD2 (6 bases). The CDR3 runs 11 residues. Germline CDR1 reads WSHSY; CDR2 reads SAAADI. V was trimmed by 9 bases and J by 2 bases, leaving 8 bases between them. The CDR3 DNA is TGCGCCAGTAGCGGTACCTACGAGCAGTACTTC. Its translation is CASSGTYEQYF.

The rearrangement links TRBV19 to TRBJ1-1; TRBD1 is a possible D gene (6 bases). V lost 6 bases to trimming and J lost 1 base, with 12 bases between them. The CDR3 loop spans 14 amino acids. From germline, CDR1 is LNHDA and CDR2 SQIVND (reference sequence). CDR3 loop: CASRPQGGNTEAFF. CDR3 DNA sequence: TGTGCCAGTAGGCCACAGGGTGGGAACACTGAAGCTTTCTTT.

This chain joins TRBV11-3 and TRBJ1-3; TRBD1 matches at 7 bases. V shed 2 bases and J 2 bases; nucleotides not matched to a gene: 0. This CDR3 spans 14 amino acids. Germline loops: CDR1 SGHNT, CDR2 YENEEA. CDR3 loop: CASSLQGAGNTIYF. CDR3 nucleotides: TGTGCCAGCAGCTTACAGGGGGCTGGAAACACCATATATTTT.

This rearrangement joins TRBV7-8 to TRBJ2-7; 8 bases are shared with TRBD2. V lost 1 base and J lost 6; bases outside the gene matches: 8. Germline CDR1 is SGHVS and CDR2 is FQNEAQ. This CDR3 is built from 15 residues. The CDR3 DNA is TGTGCCAGCAGCTTAGGTGGTAGCGGGAAGCGCGAGCAGTACTTC. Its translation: CASSLGGSGKREQYF.

This CDR3 reads CASRPTGASYEQYF. The CDR3 nucleotides read TGTGCCAGCAGACCGACAGGGGCCTCCTACGAGCAGTACTTC. The chain is built from TRBV6-5 and TRBJ2-7; 8 nucleotides match TRBD1. The CDR3 length is 14 residues. With V trimmed by 6 bases and J by 0 bases, 4 bases remained unmatched. Germline V gives CDR1 MNHEY, CDR2 SVGAGI.

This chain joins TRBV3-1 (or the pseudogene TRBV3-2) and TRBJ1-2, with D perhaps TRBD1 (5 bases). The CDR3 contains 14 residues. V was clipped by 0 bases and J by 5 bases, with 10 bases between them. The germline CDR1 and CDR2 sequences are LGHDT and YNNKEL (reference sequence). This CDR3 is CASSQEGREYGYTF. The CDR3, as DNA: TGTGCCAGCAGCCAAGAAGGCAGGGAATATGGCTACACCTTC.

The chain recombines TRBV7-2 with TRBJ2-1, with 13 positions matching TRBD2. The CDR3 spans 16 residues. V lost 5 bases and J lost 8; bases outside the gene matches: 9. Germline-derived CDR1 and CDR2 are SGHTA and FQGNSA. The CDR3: CASSPLGLAGRDEQFF. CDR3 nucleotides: TGTGCCAGCAGCCCGCTGGGACTAGCGGGAAGAGATGAGCAGTTCTTC.

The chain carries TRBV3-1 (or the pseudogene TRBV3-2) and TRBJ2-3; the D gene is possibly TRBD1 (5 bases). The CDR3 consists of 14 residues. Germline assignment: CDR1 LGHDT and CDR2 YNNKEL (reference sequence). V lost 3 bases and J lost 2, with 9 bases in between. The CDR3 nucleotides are TGTGCCAGCAGCCAGGGGCGGATCACAGATACGCAGTATTTT. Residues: CASSQGRITDTQYF.

The CDR3 region has the DNA TGTGCCAGCAGTGGGACAGTCACTTACGAGCAGTACTTC. Encoded protein: CASSGTVTYEQYF. V is TRBV12-3 or TRBV12-4 and J is TRBJ2-7; TRBD1 aligns across 7 bases. J lost 4 bases, V lost 5 bases, and 5 bases had no gene match. The CDR3 spans 13 residues.